Each of the 18 T cell receptor beta chains below was sequenced from the same sample in a study of Graves' ophthalmopathy and Graves' hyperthyroidism. Transcripts of RNA were the source for amplifying TCR beta CDR3 regions. Following a first-round RT-PCR that used HTBI primers, a second-round multiplex PCR was carried out. TCRdb fed the multiplex PCR reads into MiXCR, producing one record per CDR3 protein. The data contain 30,000 to 50,000 distinct CDR3 sequences, approximately 50% of them singletons. Sequences were obtained from peripheral blood. These TCRs come from an adult woman with stable Graves' hyperthyroidism.

This clonotype occurred many times. The V call is TRBV7-9, the J call TRBJ1-1, with D possibly TRBD1 on 6 matching bases. This CDR3 has 15 amino acids. V gave up 4 bases and J gave up 1 base, with 13 bases separating them. In germline, CDR1 is SEHNR, CDR2 FQNEAQ (reference sequence). CDR3 residues: CASSWVGATNTEAFF. Here the CDR3 DNA reads TGTGCCAGCAGCTGGGTGGGGGCTACGAACACTGAAGCTTTCTTT.

Remarks on this clonotype: At one of its ends the junction is not consistent with the germline gene, which may arise from a read error. The V call is TRBV29-1, the J call TRBJ1-1; a possible D gene is TRBD1 (6 bases). CDR1 is SQVTM and CDR2 is ANQGSEA in the germline V gene. This CDR3 contains 12 residues. The CDR3 region is CSDGGRATEALF. CDR3 coding DNA: TGCAGCGACGGGGGCAGGGCCACTGAAGCTCTCTTT.

This clonotype is categorized as medium-sized. This chain links TRBV12-3 or TRBV12-4 with TRBJ2-7; 8 nucleotides align to TRBD2. V lost 2 bases and J lost 2; bases outside the gene matches: 2. This CDR3 has 14 amino acids. This CDR3 reads CASSLQRGPYEQYF. The CDR3 nucleotides are TGTGCCAGCAGTTTACAGCGGGGGCCCTACGAGCAGTACTTC.

V is TRBV7-2 and J is TRBJ2-6; D ambiguous. Germline values: CDR1 SGHTA, CDR2 FQGNSA. The CDR3 runs to 15 residues. V was trimmed by 7 bases and J by 0 bases, leaving 10 bases between them. As DNA, the CDR3 is TGTGCCAGCACACAGCCCTTCTCTGGGGCCAACGTCCTGACTTTC. It is translated as CASTQPFSGANVLTF.

V is TRBV5-1 and J is TRBJ2-5, with 15 bases that match TRBD2. J lost 7 bases, V lost 3 bases, and 4 bases had no gene match. The CDR3 has 15 residues. Per germline, CDR1 SGHRS and CDR2 YFSETQ. The CDR3 sequence: CASSWGLAGGGTQYF. The CDR3 region has the DNA TGCGCCAGCAGCTGGGGACTAGCGGGAGGAGGGACCCAGTACTTC.

The CDR3 DNA reads TGTGCCAGCAGCTTAATAGGCGGTTCACCCCTCCACTTT. Amino acid sequence: CASSLIGGSPLHF. The rearrangement joins TRBV7-8 to TRBJ1-6, with D unclear. Trimming removed 2 bases from V and 9 bases from J, with 8 bases in between. This CDR3 is 13 amino acids long. Germline V gene sequence: CDR1 SGHVS, CDR2 FQNEAQ. Full variable domain (remainder filled in from reference TRBV7-8 and TRBJ1-6): GAGVSQSPRYKVAKRGQDVALRCDPISGHVSLFWYQQALGQGPEFLTYFQNEAQLDKSGLPSDRFFAERPEGSVSTLKIQRTQQEDSAVYLCASSLIGGSPLHFGNGTRLTVT.

Concerning this clonotype: Since a much larger clone is just one base distant, this may be a read error. V is TRBV27 and J is TRBJ2-2; TRBD2 is a possible D gene (6 bases). The germline V gene has CDR1 MNHEY and CDR2 SMNVEV (reference sequence). The CDR3 is 14 amino acids. The CDR3 DNA follows: TGTGCCAGCAGTTTCGACTCTCAAGGCGGGGAGCTGCTTTTT. It codes for CASSFDSQGGELLF.

On this clonotype: Sequence at one end of the junction differs from germline and may be a read error. The chain has TRBV10-2 and TRBJ2-7; 13 nucleotides agree with TRBD2. Germline V CDR1 and CDR2: WSHSY, SAAADI. The CDR3 loop spans 15 amino acids. The DNA for the CDR3 is TGTGCCAGCAGCCTCGGACTAGCGGGAGCTGACGAGCAGTACTTC. It codes for CASSLGLAGADEQYF.

The V and J genes are TRBV29-1 and TRBJ1-1; possible D gene TRBD1, 6 bases. This CDR3 contains 13 residues. Germline V gene sequence: CDR1 SQVTM, CDR2 ANQGSEA. Trimming left V 7 bases short and J 0 bases short, with 12 bases between. This chain's CDR3 is CSDGGLMNTEAFF. The CDR3 DNA sequence: TGCAGCGACGGGGGGCTCATGAACACTGAAGCTTTCTTT.

The gene calls are TRBV10-3 and TRBJ2-7, with TRBD2 as a possible D gene (6 bases). Germline values: CDR1 ENHRY, CDR2 SYGVKD. V was shortened by 11 bases and J by 3 bases, with 23 bases between the two germline ends. The length of the CDR3 is 15 residues. The CDR3 DNA is TGTGCCTCAAATCCCGGGAGTGCACGATTCTACGAGCAGTACTTC. Residues: CASNPGSARFYEQYF.

The chain links TRBV24-1 to TRBJ1-1; a weak D match, TRBD1 (5 bases). V was shortened by 5 bases and J by 5 bases, with 17 bases between the two germline ends. The V gene's germline CDR1 is KGHDR and CDR2 SFDVKD. The CDR3 is made up of 15 amino acids. CDR3 sequence (DNA): TGTGCCACCAGTGCTAGGATGTGGGGCGATACTGAAGCTTTCTTT. Its protein product is CATSARMWGDTEAFF.

The rearrangement joins TRBV24-1 to TRBJ2-7; TRBD2 matches 14 bases. Germline V gene data show CDR1 as KGHDR and CDR2 as SFDVKD. The junction had 10 bases not matched to a gene; V was cut back by 3 bases and J by 7 bases. This CDR3 region has 17 residues. CDR3 sequence (DNA): TGTGCCACCAGTGATACGACTAGCGGGAGGGCCTGGTGGGAGCAGTACTTC. This translates into CATSDTTSGRAWWEQYF.

Many counts were recorded for this clonotype. V usage is TRBV2 and J usage is TRBJ2-2, with 8 bases fitting TRBD2. The germline gives CDR1 SNHLY, CDR2 FYNNEI. J was trimmed by 6 bases and V by 5 bases; bases with no gene match: 8. The CDR3 has 15 residues. CDR3 sequence (DNA): TGTGCCAGCAGTTATAGACTAGCGAGTCCCGGGGAGCTGTTTTTT. This gives the protein CASSYRLASPGELFF. The full variable domain, rest sourced from reference TRBV2 and TRBJ2-2, is EPEVTQTPSHQVTQMGQEVILRCVPISNHLYFYWYRQILGQKVEFLVSFYNNEISEKSEIFDDQFSVERPDGSNFTLKIRSTKLEDSAMYFCASSYRLASPGELFFGEGSRLTVL.

The CDR3 region has the DNA TGTGCCGTCGGACAATGGGGGGGCATGTTGAGCACAGATACGCAGTATTTT. Protein product: CAVGQWGGMLSTDTQYF. The V and J genes are TRBV11-2 and TRBJ2-3, with a possible D match to TRBD2 (7 bases). Germline values: CDR1 SGHAT, CDR2 FQNNGV. This CDR3 region has 17 residues. V lost 11 bases, J lost 0 bases, and 24 bases lay in between.

V is TRBV29-1 and J is TRBJ2-5; 9 nucleotides align to TRBD1. Germline CDR1 SQVTM, CDR2 ANQGSEA. J gave up 0 bases and V 6 bases, and 8 bases lay outside the gene matches. The CDR3 contains 15 residues. CDR3 coding DNA: TGCAGCGTCCCCGGGACAGGGTCCGACCAAGAGACCCAGTACTTC. Encoded protein: CSVPGTGSDQETQYF.

A note on this clonotype: Given a much more abundant clone one base away, this may be a read error. The chain couples TRBV2 to TRBJ2-7, with 11 bases aligning to TRBD2. The CDR3 covers 13 residues. The germline V gene encodes CDR1 SNHLY and CDR2 FYNNEI. After removal of 6 bases from V and 4 bases from J, the junction contained 2 bases not matched to a gene. The CDR3 nucleotides read TGTGCCAGCAGGGGACTAGCGGTTTACGAGCAGTACTTC. It encodes CASRGLAVYEQYF. The variable domain in full, with the rest retrieved from reference TRBV2 and TRBJ2-7, is EPEVTQTPSHQVTQMGQEVILRCVPISNHLYFYWYRQILGQKVEFLVSFYNNEISEKSEIFDDQFSVERPDGSNFTLKIRSTKLEDSAMYFCASRGLAVYEQYFGPGTRLTVT.

This clonotype was seen many times. The rearrangement joins TRBV7-8 to TRBJ2-5; the D gene is possibly TRBD2 (6 bases). The CDR3 runs to 12 residues. V shed 5 bases and J shed 4 bases, with 8 bases lying between them. The germline CDR1 and CDR2 sequences are SGHVS and FQNEAQ. The CDR3 DNA sequence: TGTGCCAGCAGCCCGGGGGTAGAGACCCAGTACTTC. The encoded protein is CASSPGVETQYF.

About this clonotype itself: Relative to the germline gene, one junction end is altered; a read error may explain this. The J gene is TRBJ2-7, the V gene TRBV7-9; 9 bases line up with TRBD1. This CDR3 region has 14 residues. Germline V lookup: CDR1 SEHNR, CDR2 FQNEAQ (reference sequence). CDR3 bases: TGTGCCAGCAGGCCAGGACAGGGGACTTACGAGCAGTGCTTC. It is translated as CASRPGQGTYEQCF.